These T cell receptor beta chains were read from a single sample in a study of blood T cell repertoires in COVID-19. The assay was immunoSEQ multiplex PCR, and TCRdb's table has in-frame clones only and misses some. The table includes some 78,000 clones, around 91% detected once. The material sequenced was peripheral blood. The source is a man in his 70s with active or convalescent COVID-19. CDR3s include the opening cysteine and the closing phenylalanine or tryptophan. Fields, in order: clone size, D gene, J gene, V gene, CDR3 protein, CDR3 DNA. The D gene is left open where the match is weak. Where a row states a size, it is once, few, many or the class of an expanded clone; other rows omit it.

>NA|TRBD1|TRBJ1-4|TRBV5-1
CASSLARAGGPNEKLFF
TGCGCCAGCAGCTTGGCCCGGGCAGGGGGCCCTAATGAAAAACTGTTTTTT
>NA|TRBD1|TRBJ2-7|TRBV5-3
CARRPPGTGGYEQYF
TGTGCCAGAAGACCTCCCGGGACAGGGGGTTACGAGCAGTACTTC
>NA|TRBD2|TRBJ2-1|TRBV19
CASSIAGGGGARRNEQFF
TGTGCCAGTAGTATAGCGGGCGGCGGGGGGGCCCGGAGAAATGAGCAGTTCTTC
>few|NA|TRBJ1-5|TRBV7-8
CASSLVQGSGQPQHF
TGTGCCAGCAGCTTAGTACAGGGTAGCGGGCAGCCCCAGCATTTT
>NA|NA|TRBJ2-2|TRBV9
CASSVAPEARTGELFF
TGTGCCAGCAGCGTAGCCCCCGAGGCTCGTACCGGGGAGCTGTTTTTT
>once|NA|TRBJ1-3|TRBV5-6
CASGAGRSGNTIYF
TGTGCCAGCGGGGCGGGGAGAAGTGGAAACACCATATATTTT
>NA|TRBD1|TRBJ2-7|TRBV24-1
CATSDPRTGPGRQYF
TGTGCCACCAGTGATCCCAGGACAGGCCCCGGGCGGCAGTACTTC
>few|NA|TRBJ1-2|TRBV24-1
CATSDLAGLDGYTF
TGTGCCACCAGTGATTTGGCGGGGTTGGATGGCTACACCTTC
>NA|TRBD1|TRBJ1-2|TRBV6-4
CASSDDRAGGYTF
TGTGCCAGCAGTGACGACAGGGCCGGTGGCTACACCTTC
>NA|TRBD1|TRBJ1-6|TRBV4-2
CASSRAQGPNNSPLHF
TGTGCCAGCAGCCGAGCACAGGGGCCTAATAATTCACCCCTCCACTTT
>NA|NA|TRBJ2-3|TRBV2
CASTYTDTQYF
TGTGCCAGCACCTACACAGATACGCAGTATTTT
>NA|TRBD1|TRBJ2-5|TRBV5-1
CASSPGQTNQETQYF
TGCGCCAGCAGCCCGGGACAGACGAACCAAGAGACCCAGTACTTC
>NA|TRBD1|TRBJ1-6|TRBV19
CASSLNSGQGSSYNSPLHF
TGTGCCAGTAGCCTCAACTCTGGACAGGGGAGTTCCTATAATTCACCCCTCCACTTT
>NA|NA|TRBJ2-7|TRBV15
CATSRVLDPQYF
TGTGCCACCAGCAGAGTTTTAGATCCGCAGTACTTC
>NA|NA|TRBJ2-7|TRBV10-3
CATNKDREGLEQYF
TGTGCCACCAATAAGGACAGGGAGGGGCTCGAGCAGTACTTC
>NA|TRBD1|TRBJ2-1|TRBV9
CASSGKPGQGVNEQFF
TGTGCCAGCAGCGGAAAACCGGGACAGGGGGTAAATGAGCAGTTCTTC
>NA|NA|TRBJ2-7|TRBV6-2/TRBV6-3
CASSYSGGPYEQYF
TGTGCCAGCAGTTACTCGGGGGGACCTTACGAGCAGTACTTC
>NA|TRBD1|TRBJ2-2|TRBV19
CADRLGQGDTGELFF
TGTGCCGACCGATTGGGACAGGGGGACACCGGGGAGCTGTTTTTT
>NA|TRBD1|TRBJ2-7|TRBV27
CASSQGAWYEQYF
TGTGCCAGCTCCCAGGGGGCGTGGTACGAGCAGTACTTC
>NA|TRBD1|TRBJ1-4|TRBV11-2
CASSFASGTGAVTLFF
TGTGCCAGCAGCTTCGCATCCGGGACAGGGGCGGTTACACTGTTTTTT
>NA|NA|TRBJ2-5|TRBV30
CAWSVLQGETQYF
TGTGCCTGGAGTGTATTACAGGGAGAGACCCAGTACTTC
>few|NA|TRBJ1-5|TRBV24-1
CATSERAPNQPQHF
TGTGCCACCAGTGAGAGGGCCCCCAATCAGCCCCAGCATTTT
>NA|TRBD1|TRBJ1-2|TRBV12-3/TRBV12-4
CAVSQGAGGYTF
TGTGCCGTGTCCCAGGGGGCAGGGGGCTACACCTTC
>NA|TRBD1|TRBJ1-2|TRBV5-4
CASSSRQGPIMSYTF
TGTGCCAGCAGCTCGAGACAGGGTCCAATTATGAGCTACACCTTC
>NA|NA|TRBJ2-3|TRBV7-9
CASSLAGATDTQYF
TGTGCCAGCAGCTTAGCAGGGGCCACAGATACGCAGTATTTT
>NA|NA|TRBJ2-5|TRBV7-9
CASSLARGSMEETQYF
TGTGCCAGCAGCTTAGCCCGGGGTAGCATGGAAGAGACCCAGTACTTC
>NA|NA|TRBJ1-1|TRBV29-1
CSVGRGADKTEAFF
TGCAGCGTTGGTCGGGGGGCCGACAAAACTGAAGCTTTCTTT
>NA|NA|TRBJ1-1|TRBV5-1
CASSLAATGWTEAFF
TGCGCCAGCAGCTTGGCTGCTACAGGGTGGACTGAAGCTTTCTTT
>NA|TRBD1|TRBJ2-1|TRBV6-5
CASSHRGTSNEQFF
TGTGCCAGCAGCCACAGGGGGACCTCAAATGAGCAGTTCTTC
>NA|TRBD1|TRBJ1-1|TRBV7-8
CASSLRGSEGNTEAFF
TGTGCCAGCAGCCTCAGGGGGTCCGAGGGAAACACTGAAGCTTTCTTT
>NA|TRBD2|TRBJ2-5|TRBV12-5
CASGPSPTGTSGQETQYF
TGTGCTAGTGGCCCGTCACCTACCGGGACTAGCGGACAAGAGACCCAGTACTTC
>NA|NA|TRBJ2-2|TRBV10-3
CAISESTGITQKITNTGELFF
TGTGCCATCAGTGAGTCGACCGGGATCACCCAAAAAATTACGAACACCGGGGAGCTGTTTTTT
>NA|NA|TRBJ1-1|TRBV5-6
CASSYLGVMNTEAFF
TGTGCCAGCAGCTACTTAGGGGTTATGAACACTGAAGCTTTCTTT
>NA|NA|TRBJ2-1|TRBV19
CASSIGGRSYQSEQFF
TGTGCCAGTAGTATTGGAGGCAGATCATACCAAAGTGAGCAGTTCTTC
>NA|NA|TRBJ2-7|TRBV2
CASNYAVEQYF
TGTGCCAGCAACTATGCGGTTGAGCAGTACTTC
>NA|NA|TRBJ2-6|TRBV5-1
CASSQGEGFSGANVLTF
TGCGCCAGCAGCCAAGGGGAAGGGTTCTCTGGGGCCAACGTCCTGACTTTC
>NA|NA|TRBJ2-5|TRBV29-1
CSVDIGPGETQYF
TGCAGCGTTGATATTGGCCCGGGGGAGACCCAGTACTTC
>NA|TRBD1|TRBJ2-3|TRBV19
CASSSSSGQRNTQYF
TGTGCCAGTAGTTCGTCCTCGGGACAGAGAAATACGCAGTATTTT
>NA|NA|TRBJ1-6|TRBV5-6
CASSLVGDSPYSPLHF
TGTGCCAGCAGCTTGGTAGGAGACAGCCCATATTCACCCCTCCACTTT
>NA|NA|TRBJ1-5|TRBV19
CASSTGHPNQPQHF
TGTGCCAGTAGTACCGGACATCCAAATCAGCCCCAGCATTTT
>once|NA|TRBJ2-2|TRBV5-6
CASSRGTGELFF
TGTGCCAGCAGCCGGGGGACCGGGGAGCTGTTTTTT
>NA|NA|TRBJ1-2|TRBV10-2
CASSESNSRGYTF
TGCGCCAGCAGTGAGTCGAACAGTAGGGGCTACACCTTC
>NA|NA|TRBJ1-2|TRBV12-3/TRBV12-4
CASSFEDYGYTF
TGTGCCAGCAGTTTCGAGGACTATGGCTACACCTTC
>NA|TRBD1|TRBJ2-7|TRBV6-5
CASSYRQGLDYEQYF
TGTGCCAGCAGTTATCGACAGGGGCTAGACTACGAGCAGTACTTC
>NA|NA|TRBJ1-6|TRBV2
CASSPGRVGSPLHF
TGTGCCAGCAGTCCCGGGAGGGTGGGCTCACCCCTCCACTTT
>NA|NA|TRBJ1-2|TRBV4-1
CASSPRGIYGYTF
TGCGCCAGCTCGCCTAGGGGTATTTATGGCTACACCTTC
>NA|NA|TRBJ2-3|TRBV18
CASSPLSVTDTQYF
TGTGCCAGCTCACCACTCTCCGTCACAGATACGCAGTATTTT
>NA|NA|TRBJ2-6|TRBV30
CAWIPGTGANVLTF
TGTGCCTGGATCCCCGGGACAGGGGCCAACGTCCTGACTTTC
>NA|NA|TRBJ1-6|TRBV5-1
CASSLAGRSPLHF
TGCGCCAGCAGCTTGGCCGGGAGGTCACCCCTCCACTTT
>NA|TRBD2|TRBJ2-5|TRBV5-4
CASSPKGLEGRETQYF
TGTGCCAGCAGCCCGAAGGGACTAGAGGGTCGGGAGACCCAGTACTTC
>NA|NA|TRBJ1-6|TRBV7-2
CASSSTARVRYNSPLHF
TGTGCCAGCAGCTCCACCGCCCGAGTTCGATACAATTCACCCCTCCACTTT
>NA|NA|TRBJ2-1|TRBV11-2
CASSLGIRYNEQFF
TGTGCCAGCAGCTTAGGAATCAGGTACAATGAGCAGTTCTTC